The TCR beta chain described here comes from a study of blood T cell repertoires in COVID-19. Overall study context: COVID-19 samples from acute and convalescent phases originated in the United States, Italy and Spain. T cells, B-cell-depleted T cells, or PBMCs supplied cDNA or gDNA.

Authors' processing steps: From reference gene primer amplification, estimates of nucleated cell counts were derived. Generated by immunoSEQ multiplex PCR, the TCRdb table keeps only in-frame clones and is missing some. V and J calls and clone size are as listed in that table; D and trimming were resolved from the DNA. The data contain 50,000 to 85,000 clones, about 80% of them singletons. The CDR3 contains 20 residues. The sequenced material came from peripheral blood. The chain employs TRBV21-1 and TRBJ1-5; the table's D call TRBD1 went unverified against the DNA. TRBV21-1 is a documented pseudogene. The sequence was collected from a human donor in a cohort sampled during active COVID-19. The chain's CDR3 is CASSTRPGQGQDGSNQPQHF. CDR3 nucleotide sequence: TGTGCCAGCAGCACCAGACCGGGACAGGGGCAAGATGGAAGCAATCAGCCCCAGCATTTT.